The present TCR beta chain was sequenced within a study of CD8 T cells in ankylosing spondylitis. Germline assignment: CDR1 SGHTA and CDR2 FQGNSA. This CDR3 has 14 residues. The V end was cut by 1 base, the J end by 4 bases, with 10 bases between. Many counts were recorded for this clonotype. Via MiXCR, TCRdb re-called the 5' RACE reads, giving one row per CDR3 protein. The data hold fewer than 80,000 distinct CDR3 sequences, with under 5.5% observed a single time. This TCR derives from a male donor with ankylosing spondylitis or in good health (not recorded which). The V gene is TRBV7-2, the J gene TRBJ1-1, with D perhaps matching TRBD1 (6 bases). Sequencing was done on a sample of blood, either unsorted or a sorted T cell fraction (not recorded which). CDR3 region: CASSLGTRGTEAFF. Here the CDR3 DNA reads TGTGCCAGCAGCTTAGGTACCAGGGGCACTGAAGCTTTCTTT. The whole variable domain, filled in from reference TRBV7-2 and TRBJ1-1, reads GAGVSQSPSNKVTEKGKDVELRCDPISGHTALYWYRQSLGQGLEFLIYFQGNSAPDKSGLPSDRFSAERTGGSVSTLTIQRTQQEDSAVYLCASSLGTRGTEAFFGQGTRLTVV.